Listed below are T cell receptor beta chains from one sample, sequenced in a study of cytomegalovirus exposure and HLA in healthy donors. The table came from immunoSEQ multiplex PCR; TCRdb's copy has only in-frame clones and leaves some out. The repertoire holds 130,000 to 150,000 clones, roughly three quarters seen once, with approximately 3% in the top ten. Sequenced input: PBMCs. The source is a female donor in good health and CMV-seronegative. The CDR3 runs from the conserved cysteine through the conserved F or W. D genes are given only for firm matches. Clone size is not always given. Where it is, it says once, few, many or a class for expanded clones.

CDR3nt	CDR3aa	d_gene	v_gene	abundance	j_gene
TGTGCCAGCAGCCGGGGGACTTCACAACAAGAGACCCAGTACTTC	CASSRGTSQQETQYF	.	TRBV14	once	TRBJ2-5
TGCGCCAGCAGCTTACCGCTGGCTAGCGGGAGAAGTGAGCAGTTCTTC	CASSLPLASGRSEQFF	TRBD2	TRBV5-1	.	TRBJ2-1
TGTGCCAGCAAGCGGGGCGGACCCGGGGGAGATACGCAGTATTTT	CASKRGGPGGDTQYF	TRBD2	TRBV2	.	TRBJ2-3
TGTGCCAGCAGCCAAGACAGGGCCTATGGCTACACCTTC	CASSQDRAYGYTF	TRBD1	TRBV7-3	.	TRBJ1-2
TGTGCCAGCAGCTCCGGTTACTACGAGCAGTACTTC	CASSSGYYEQYF	.	TRBV11-2	.	TRBJ2-7
TGTGCCAGCAGTGTAACAGATACGCAGTATTTT	CASSVTDTQYF	.	TRBV28	.	TRBJ2-3
TGTGCCTGGAGTCCCCGGACAGGGCGAGATGGTGGCTACACCTTC	CAWSPRTGRDGGYTF	TRBD1	TRBV30	.	TRBJ1-2
TGTGCCAGCAGCTCCACGACAGGGGTAGGGGAGCAGTTCTTC	CASSSTTGVGEQFF	TRBD1	TRBV7-2	.	TRBJ2-1
TGTGCCAGCAGCTTCCGTACAGGTCTGAACACTGAAGCTTTCTTT	CASSFRTGLNTEAFF	.	TRBV7-6	.	TRBJ1-1
TGCGCCAGCAGCCAAAAGGGGGGGGCGGGAGACTATGGCTACACCTTC	CASSQKGGAGDYGYTF	.	TRBV4-1	.	TRBJ1-2
TGTGCCAGCAGCGAGGAGGACTCGGGACTAGCGGGAGACGACGAGCAGTACTTC	CASSEEDSGLAGDDEQYF	TRBD2	TRBV9	.	TRBJ2-7
TGTGCCATCAGTGAGTCGGGGGGGGATGGTGGTGAGCAGTTCTTC	CAISESGGDGGEQFF	TRBD2	TRBV10-3	once	TRBJ2-1
TGCGCCAGCAGCCAAGGGGGAGGGGGGTGGAAGAGCTATGGCTACACCTTC	CASSQGGGGWKSYGYTF	.	TRBV4-3	.	TRBJ1-2
TGTGCCAGCAGCTCAGGGACAGCTCGAATTACGCAGTATTTT	CASSSGTARITQYF	TRBD1	TRBV7-2	once	TRBJ2-3
TGCGCCAGCAGCGCTTATAACCCGGGGACTGAAGCTTTCTTT	CASSAYNPGTEAFF	.	TRBV5-1	.	TRBJ1-1
TGTGCCAGCAGCTTAGTTGGCGGGAGGGCCAACGAGCAGTACTTC	CASSLVGGRANEQYF	TRBD2	TRBV11-3	.	TRBJ2-7
TGTGCCAGCAGTCATCCCGGGGAGCTGTTTTTT	CASSHPGELFF	.	TRBV28	.	TRBJ2-2
TGTGCCAGCAGCTTAGGGGCGGGGGCTCCGGGAGAGCAGTACTTC	CASSLGAGAPGEQYF	.	TRBV7-2	.	TRBJ2-7
TGTGCCTGGATTCCGGGACAGGGGAGTTTAGGTGGAGAAAAACTGTTTTTT	CAWIPGQGSLGGEKLFF	TRBD1	TRBV30	.	TRBJ1-4
TGTGCCAGCAGCGCAGATGGGGGGACTAGCGGCTACGAGCAGTACTTC	CASSADGGTSGYEQYF	TRBD2	TRBV9	.	TRBJ2-7